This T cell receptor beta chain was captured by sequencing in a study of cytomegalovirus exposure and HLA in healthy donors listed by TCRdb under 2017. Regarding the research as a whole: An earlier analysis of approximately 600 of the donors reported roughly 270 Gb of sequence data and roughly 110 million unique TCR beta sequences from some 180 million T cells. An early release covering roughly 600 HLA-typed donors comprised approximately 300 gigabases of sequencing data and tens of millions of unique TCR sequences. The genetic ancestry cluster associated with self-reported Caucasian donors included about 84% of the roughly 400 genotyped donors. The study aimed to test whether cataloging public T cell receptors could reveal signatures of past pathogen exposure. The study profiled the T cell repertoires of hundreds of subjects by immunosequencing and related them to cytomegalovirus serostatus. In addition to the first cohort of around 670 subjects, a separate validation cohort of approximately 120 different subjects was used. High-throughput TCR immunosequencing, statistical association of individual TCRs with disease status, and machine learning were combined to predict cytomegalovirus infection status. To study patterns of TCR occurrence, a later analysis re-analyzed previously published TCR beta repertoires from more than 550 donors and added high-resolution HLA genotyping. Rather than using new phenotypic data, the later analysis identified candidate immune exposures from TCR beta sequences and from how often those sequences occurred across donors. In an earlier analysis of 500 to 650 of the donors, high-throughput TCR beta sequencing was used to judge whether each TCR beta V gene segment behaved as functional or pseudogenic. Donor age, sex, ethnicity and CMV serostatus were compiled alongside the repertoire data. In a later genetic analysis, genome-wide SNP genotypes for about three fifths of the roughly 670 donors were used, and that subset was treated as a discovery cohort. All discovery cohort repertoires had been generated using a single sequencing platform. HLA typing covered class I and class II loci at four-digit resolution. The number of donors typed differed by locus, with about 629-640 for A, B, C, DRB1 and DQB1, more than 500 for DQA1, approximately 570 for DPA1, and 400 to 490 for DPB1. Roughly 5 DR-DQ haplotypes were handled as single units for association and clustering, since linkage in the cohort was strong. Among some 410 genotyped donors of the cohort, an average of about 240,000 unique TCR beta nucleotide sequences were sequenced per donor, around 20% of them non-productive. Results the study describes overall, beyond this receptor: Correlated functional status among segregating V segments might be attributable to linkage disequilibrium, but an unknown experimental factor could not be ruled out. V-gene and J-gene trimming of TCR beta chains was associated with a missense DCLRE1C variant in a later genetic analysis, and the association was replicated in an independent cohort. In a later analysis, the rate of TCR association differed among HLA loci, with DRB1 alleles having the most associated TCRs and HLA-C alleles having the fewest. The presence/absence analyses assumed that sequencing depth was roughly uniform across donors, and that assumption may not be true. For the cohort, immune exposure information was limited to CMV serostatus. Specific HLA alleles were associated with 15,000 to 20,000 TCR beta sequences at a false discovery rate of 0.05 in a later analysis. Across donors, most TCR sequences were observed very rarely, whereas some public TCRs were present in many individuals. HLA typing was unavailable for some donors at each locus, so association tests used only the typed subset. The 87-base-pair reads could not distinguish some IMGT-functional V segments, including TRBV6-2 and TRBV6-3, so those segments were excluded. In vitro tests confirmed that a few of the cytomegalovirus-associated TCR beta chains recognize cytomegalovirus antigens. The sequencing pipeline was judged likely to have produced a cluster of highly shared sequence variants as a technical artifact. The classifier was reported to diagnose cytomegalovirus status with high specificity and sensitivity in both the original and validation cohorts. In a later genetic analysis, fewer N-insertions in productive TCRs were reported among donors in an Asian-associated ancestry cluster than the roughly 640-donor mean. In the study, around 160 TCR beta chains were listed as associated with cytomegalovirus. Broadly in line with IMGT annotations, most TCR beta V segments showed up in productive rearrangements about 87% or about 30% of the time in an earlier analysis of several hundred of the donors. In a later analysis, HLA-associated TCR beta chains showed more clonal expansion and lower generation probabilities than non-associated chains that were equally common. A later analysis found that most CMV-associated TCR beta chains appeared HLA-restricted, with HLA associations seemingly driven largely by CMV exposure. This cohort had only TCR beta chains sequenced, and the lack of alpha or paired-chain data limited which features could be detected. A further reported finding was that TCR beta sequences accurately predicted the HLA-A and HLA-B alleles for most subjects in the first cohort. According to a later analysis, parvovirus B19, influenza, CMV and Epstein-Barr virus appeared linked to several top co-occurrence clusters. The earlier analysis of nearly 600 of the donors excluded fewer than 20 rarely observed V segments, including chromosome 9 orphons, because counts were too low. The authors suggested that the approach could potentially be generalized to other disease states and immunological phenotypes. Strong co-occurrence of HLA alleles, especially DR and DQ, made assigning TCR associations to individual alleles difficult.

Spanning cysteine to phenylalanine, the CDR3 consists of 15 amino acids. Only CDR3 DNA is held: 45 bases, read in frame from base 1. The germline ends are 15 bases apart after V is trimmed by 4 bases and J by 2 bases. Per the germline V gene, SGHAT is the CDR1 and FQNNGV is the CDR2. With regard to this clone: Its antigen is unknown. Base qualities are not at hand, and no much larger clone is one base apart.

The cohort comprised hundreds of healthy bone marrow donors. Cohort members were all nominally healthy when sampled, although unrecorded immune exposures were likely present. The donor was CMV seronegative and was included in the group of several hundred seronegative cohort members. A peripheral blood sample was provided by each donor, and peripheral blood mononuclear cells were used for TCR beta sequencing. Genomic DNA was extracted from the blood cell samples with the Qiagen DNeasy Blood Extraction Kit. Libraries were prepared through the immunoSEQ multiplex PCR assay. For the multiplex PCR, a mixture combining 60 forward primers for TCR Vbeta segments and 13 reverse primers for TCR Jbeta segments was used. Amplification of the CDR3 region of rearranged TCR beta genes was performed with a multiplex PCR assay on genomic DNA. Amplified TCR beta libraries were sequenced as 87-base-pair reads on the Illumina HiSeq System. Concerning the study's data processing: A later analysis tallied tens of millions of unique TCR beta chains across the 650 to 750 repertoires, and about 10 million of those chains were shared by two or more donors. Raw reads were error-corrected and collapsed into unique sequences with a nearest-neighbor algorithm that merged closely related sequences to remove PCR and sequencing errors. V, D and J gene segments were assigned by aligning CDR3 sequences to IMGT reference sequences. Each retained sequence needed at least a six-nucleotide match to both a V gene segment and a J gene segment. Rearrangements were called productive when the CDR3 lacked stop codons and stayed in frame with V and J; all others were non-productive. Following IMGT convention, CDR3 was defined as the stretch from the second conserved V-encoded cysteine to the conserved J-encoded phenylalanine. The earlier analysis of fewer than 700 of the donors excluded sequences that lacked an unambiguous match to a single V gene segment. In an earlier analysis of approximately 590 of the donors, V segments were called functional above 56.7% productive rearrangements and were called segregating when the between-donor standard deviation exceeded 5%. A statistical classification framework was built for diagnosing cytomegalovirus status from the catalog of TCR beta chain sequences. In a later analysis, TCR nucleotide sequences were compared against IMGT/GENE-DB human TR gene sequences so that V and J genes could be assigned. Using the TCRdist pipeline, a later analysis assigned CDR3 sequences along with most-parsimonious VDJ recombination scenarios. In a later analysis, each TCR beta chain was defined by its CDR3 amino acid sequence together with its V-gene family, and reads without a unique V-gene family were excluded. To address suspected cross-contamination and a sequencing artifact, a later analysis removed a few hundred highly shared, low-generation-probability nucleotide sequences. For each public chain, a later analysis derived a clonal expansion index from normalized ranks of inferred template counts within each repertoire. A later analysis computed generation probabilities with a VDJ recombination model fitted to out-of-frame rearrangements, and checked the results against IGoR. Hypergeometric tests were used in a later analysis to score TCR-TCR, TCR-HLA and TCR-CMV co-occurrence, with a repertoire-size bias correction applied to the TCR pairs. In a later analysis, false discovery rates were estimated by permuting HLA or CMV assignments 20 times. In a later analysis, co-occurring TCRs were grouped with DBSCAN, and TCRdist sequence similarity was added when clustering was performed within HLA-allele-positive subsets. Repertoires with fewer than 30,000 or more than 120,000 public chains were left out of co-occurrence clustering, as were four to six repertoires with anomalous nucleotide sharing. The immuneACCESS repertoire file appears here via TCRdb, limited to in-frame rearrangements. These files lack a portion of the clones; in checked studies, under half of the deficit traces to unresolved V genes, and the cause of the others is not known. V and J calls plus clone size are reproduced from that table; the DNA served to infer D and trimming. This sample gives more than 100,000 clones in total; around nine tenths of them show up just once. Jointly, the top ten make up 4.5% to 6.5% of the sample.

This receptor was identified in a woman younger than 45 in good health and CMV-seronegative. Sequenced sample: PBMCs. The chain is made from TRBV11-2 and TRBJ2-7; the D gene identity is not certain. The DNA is TGTGCCAGCAGCTCGTTAAAGCCGAGGCCCTACGAGCAGTACTTC. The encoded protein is CASSSLKPRPYEQYF.